Listed below are T cell receptor beta chains from one sample, sequenced in a study of T cells in Graves' hyperthyroidism and ophthalmopathy. TCRdb recomputed calls from the multiplex PCR reads with MiXCR, one row per CDR3 protein. This sample yields fewer than 650,000 distinct CDR3 sequences, of which approximately 15% are seen a single time; roughly 7.7% belongs to the top ten. The sample was blood. The receptors were gathered from a woman aged 18-29 years with Graves' ophthalmopathy. Each CDR3 is given with its conserved first and last residue. D genes are given only for firm matches. Where a row states a size, it is once, few, many or the class of an expanded clone; other rows omit it.

>TRBJ2-7|16|NA|many|TRBV2
CASSEAKDGQSYEQYF
TGTGCCAGCAGTGAAGCAAAGGACGGACAGTCCTACGAGCAGTACTTC
>TRBJ2-7|11|NA|many|TRBV7-9
CASSEDYEQYF
TGTGCCAGCAGCGAGGACTACGAGCAGTACTTC
>TRBJ2-1|17|NA|many|TRBV14
CASSPRTAIQDYNEQFF
TGTGCCAGCAGCCCCAGGACTGCAATCCAGGACTACAATGAGCAGTTCTTC
>TRBJ1-1|16|NA|NA|TRBV12-3/TRBV12-4
CASSSKGEAMNTEAFF
TGTGCCAGCAGTTCAAAGGGGGAGGCGATGAACACTGAAGCTTTCTTT
>TRBJ2-2|14|NA|many|TRBV7-2
CASSLVRITGELFF
TGTGCCAGCAGCTTAGTTAGGATCACCGGGGAGCTGTTTTTT
>TRBJ1-2|13|NA|NA|TRBV6-2/TRBV6-3
CASSWGVDYGYTF
TGTGCCAGCAGTTGGGGTGTCGACTATGGCTACACCTTC
>TRBJ2-5|15|NA|many|TRBV7-2
CASSPLGGGAETQYF
TGTGCCAGCAGCCCGCTGGGGGGGGGCGCAGAGACCCAGTACTTC
>TRBJ2-1|12|NA|many|TRBV28
CASTQGYNEQFF
TGTGCCAGCACCCAGGGTTACAATGAGCAGTTCTTC
>TRBJ2-7|14|TRBD2|many|TRBV2
CASSEGTSGLEQYF
TGTGCCAGCAGTGAGGGGACTAGCGGTCTTGAGCAGTACTTC
>TRBJ2-1|14|NA|NA|TRBV11-3
CASSFAETDNEQFF
TGTGCCAGCAGCTTCGCCGAGACAGACAATGAGCAGTTCTTC
>TRBJ1-1|15|NA|many|TRBV3-1
CASSQESTWTTEAFF
TGTGCCAGCAGCCAAGAGTCTACTTGGACCACTGAAGCTTTCTTT
>TRBJ2-3|16|TRBD2|few|TRBV7-8
CASSLFSREYTDTQYF
TGTGCCAGCAGTCTATTCTCGCGGGAGTACACAGATACGCAGTATTTT
>TRBJ2-6|16|NA|NA|TRBV4-3
CASSLEAPSGANVLTF
TGCGCCAGCAGCCTGGAAGCTCCCTCTGGGGCCAACGTCCTGACTTTC